This TCR beta chain was recovered during a study of beta chain features in type 1 diabetes. Study-wide context: The patients were much like the healthy donors in age, gender and cell yields. General study points: There was a moderate but significant shortening of TCRB CDR3s in all four CD4+ subsets of Type 1 diabetes patients.

The isolated RNA, all of it, was reverse transcribed, so expressed TCRB transcripts were what got sequenced. Naive, central memory and regulatory T cell samples averaged roughly 4 million reads. TCRdb's copy holds only in-frame clones and misses some; the assay was immunoSEQ multiplex PCR. The repertoire holds 500,000 to 650,000 clones, with around 12% as singletons. A note on this clone: Its antigen is unidentified.

V was shortened by 5 bases and J by 0 bases, with 21 bases between the two germline ends. Germline loops: CDR1 SGHTA, CDR2 FQGTGA. This CDR3 contains 18 residues. The chain employs TRBV7-3 and TRBJ2-3, with D possibly being TRBD2 (6 bases). Sequences were obtained from naive CD4+ T cells from blood. The TCR comes from a man aged 30-40 years with type 1 diabetes. CDR3 residues: CASSLRRGGPSSTDTQYF. As DNA, the CDR3 is TGTGCCAGCAGCCTCCGGCGAGGAGGGCCTTCTAGCACAGATACGCAGTATTTT. Together with reference TRBV7-3 and TRBJ2-3, the CDR3 gives the full variable domain: GAGVSQTPSNKVTEKGKYVELRCDPISGHTALYWYRQSLGQGPEFLIYFQGTGAADDSGLPNDRFFAVRPEGSVSTLKIQRTERGDSAVYLCASSLRRGGPSSTDTQYFGPGTRLTVL.